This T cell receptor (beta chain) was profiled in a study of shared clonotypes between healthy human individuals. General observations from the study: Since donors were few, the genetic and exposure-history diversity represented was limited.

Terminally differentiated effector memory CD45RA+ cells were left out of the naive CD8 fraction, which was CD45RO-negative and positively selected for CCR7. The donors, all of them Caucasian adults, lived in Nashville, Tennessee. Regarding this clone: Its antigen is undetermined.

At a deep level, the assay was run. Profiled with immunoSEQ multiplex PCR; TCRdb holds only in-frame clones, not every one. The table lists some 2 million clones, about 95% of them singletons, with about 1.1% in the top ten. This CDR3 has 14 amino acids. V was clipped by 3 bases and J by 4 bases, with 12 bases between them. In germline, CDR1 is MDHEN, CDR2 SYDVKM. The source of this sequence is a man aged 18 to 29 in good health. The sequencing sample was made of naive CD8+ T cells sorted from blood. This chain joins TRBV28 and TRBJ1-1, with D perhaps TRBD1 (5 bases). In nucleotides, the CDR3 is TGTGCCAGCAGTTTCAGGGTTCAAGGCACTGAAGCTTTCTTT. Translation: CASSFRVQGTEAFF.